This TCR beta chain was observed in a study of cytomegalovirus exposure and HLA in healthy donors. Using immunoSEQ multiplex PCR, the repertoire was profiled, and TCRdb retains in-frame clones only, with some absent. The table shows roughly 330,000 clones, with roughly 90% occurring only once. The table lists this clone with a count of one. The germline V gene has CDR1 LNHNV and CDR2 YYDKDF (reference sequence). V lost 5 bases to trimming and J lost 2 bases, with 11 bases between them. The CDR3 consists of 14 residues. The chain is built from TRBV15 and TRBJ2-3; possibly TRBD2 for D (6 bases). The sequenced sample consisted of PBMCs. This sequence was found in a woman aged 30 to 39 in good health and CMV-seropositive. The CDR3 reads CATSPVGLTDTQYF. Here the CDR3 DNA reads TGTGCCACCAGCCCAGTGGGACTCACAGATACGCAGTATTTT.